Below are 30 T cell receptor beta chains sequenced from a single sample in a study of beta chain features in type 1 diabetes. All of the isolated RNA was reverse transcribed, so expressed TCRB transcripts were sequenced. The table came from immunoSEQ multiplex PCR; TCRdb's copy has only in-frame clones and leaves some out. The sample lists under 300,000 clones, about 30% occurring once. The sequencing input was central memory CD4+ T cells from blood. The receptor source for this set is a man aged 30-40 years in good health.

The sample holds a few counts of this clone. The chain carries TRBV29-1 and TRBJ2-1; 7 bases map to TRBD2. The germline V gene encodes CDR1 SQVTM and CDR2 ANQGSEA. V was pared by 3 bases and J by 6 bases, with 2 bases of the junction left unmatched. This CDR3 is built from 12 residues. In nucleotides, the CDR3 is TGCAGCGTTGAGGGGAGGGGCAATGAGCAGTTCTTC. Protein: CSVEGRGNEQFF.

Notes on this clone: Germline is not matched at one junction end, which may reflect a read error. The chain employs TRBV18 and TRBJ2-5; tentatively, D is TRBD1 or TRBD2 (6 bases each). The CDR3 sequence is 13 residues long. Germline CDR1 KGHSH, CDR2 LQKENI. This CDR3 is CVSSPGAVETQYF. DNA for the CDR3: TGTGTCAGCTCACCGGGGGCAGTAGAGACCCAGTACTTC.

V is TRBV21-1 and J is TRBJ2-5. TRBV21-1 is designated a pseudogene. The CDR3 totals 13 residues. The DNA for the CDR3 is TGTGCCAGCAGCCCCCGTCCGACTAGGGGGCAGTACTTC. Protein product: CASSPRPTRGQYF.

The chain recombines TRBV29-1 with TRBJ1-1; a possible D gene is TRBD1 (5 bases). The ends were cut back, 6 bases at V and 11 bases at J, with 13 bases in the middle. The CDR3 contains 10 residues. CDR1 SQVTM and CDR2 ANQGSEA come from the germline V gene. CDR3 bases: TGCAGCGTAGAGCCGGGACGGGCTTTCTTT. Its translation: CSVEPGRAFF.

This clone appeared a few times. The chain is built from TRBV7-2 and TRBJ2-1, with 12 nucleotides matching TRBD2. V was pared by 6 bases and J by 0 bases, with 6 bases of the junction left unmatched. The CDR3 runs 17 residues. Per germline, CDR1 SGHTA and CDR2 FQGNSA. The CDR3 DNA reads TGTGCCAGCAGTTCGACTAGCGGGAGTATCTCCTACAATGAGCAGTTCTTC. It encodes CASSSTSGSISYNEQFF.

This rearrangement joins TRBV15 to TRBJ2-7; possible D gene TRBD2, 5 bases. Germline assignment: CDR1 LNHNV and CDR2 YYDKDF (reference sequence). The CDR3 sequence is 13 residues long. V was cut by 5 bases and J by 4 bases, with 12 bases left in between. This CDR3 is CATSSRGIYEQYF. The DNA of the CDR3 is TGTGCCACCAGCTCCCGGGGTATATACGAGCAGTACTTC.

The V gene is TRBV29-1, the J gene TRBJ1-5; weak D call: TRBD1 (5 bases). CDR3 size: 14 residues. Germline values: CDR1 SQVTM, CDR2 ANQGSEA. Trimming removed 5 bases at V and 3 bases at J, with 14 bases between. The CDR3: CSVSGQGSNQPQHF. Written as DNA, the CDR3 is TGCAGCGTTTCGGGTCAGGGATCCAATCAGCCCCAGCATTTT.

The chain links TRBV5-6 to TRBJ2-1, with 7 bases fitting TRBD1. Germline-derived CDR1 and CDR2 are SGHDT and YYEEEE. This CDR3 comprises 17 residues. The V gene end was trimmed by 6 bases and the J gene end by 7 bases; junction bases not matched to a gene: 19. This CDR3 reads CASILQGEANSRNEQFF. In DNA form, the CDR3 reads TGTGCCAGCATCCTCCAGGGGGAAGCGAATTCAAGGAATGAGCAGTTCTTC.

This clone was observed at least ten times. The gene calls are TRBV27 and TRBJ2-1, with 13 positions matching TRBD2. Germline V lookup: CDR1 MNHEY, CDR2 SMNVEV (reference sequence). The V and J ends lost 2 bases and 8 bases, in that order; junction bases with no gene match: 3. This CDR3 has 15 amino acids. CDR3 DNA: TGTGCCAGCAGTTTAAGACTAGCGGGAGGCTATGAGCAGTTCTTC. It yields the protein CASSLRLAGGYEQFF.

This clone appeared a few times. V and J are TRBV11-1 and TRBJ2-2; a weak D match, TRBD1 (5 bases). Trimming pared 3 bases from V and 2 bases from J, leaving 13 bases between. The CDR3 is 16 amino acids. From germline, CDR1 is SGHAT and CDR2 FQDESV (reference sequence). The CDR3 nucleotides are TGTGCCAGCAGCTTCGACGGCAGGGCCAACACCGGGGAGCTGTTTTTT. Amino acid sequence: CASSFDGRANTGELFF.

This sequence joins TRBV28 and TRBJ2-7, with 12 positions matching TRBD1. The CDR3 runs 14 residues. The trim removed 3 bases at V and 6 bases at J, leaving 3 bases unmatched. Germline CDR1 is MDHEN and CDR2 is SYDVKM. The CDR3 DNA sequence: TGTGCCAGCAGTTTGGGGACAGGGGGCCGCGAGCAGTACTTC. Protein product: CASSLGTGGREQYF.

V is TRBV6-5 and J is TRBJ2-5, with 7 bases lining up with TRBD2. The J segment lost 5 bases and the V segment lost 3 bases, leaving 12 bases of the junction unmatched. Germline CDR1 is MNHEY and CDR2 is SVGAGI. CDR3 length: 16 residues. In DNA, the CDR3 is TGTGCCAGCAGTTATACCCTCGGCGGGAGCAGGGAGACCCAGTACTTC. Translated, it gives CASSYTLGGSRETQYF.

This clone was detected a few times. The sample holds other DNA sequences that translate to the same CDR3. CDR3 in amino acids: CASSLRRAGDTQYF. CDR3 sequence (DNA): TGTGCCAGCAGCTTACGGAGGGCCGGAGATACGCAGTATTTT. The V and J genes are TRBV7-2 and TRBJ2-3, with D possibly being TRBD2 (6 bases). The germline V gene has CDR1 SGHTA and CDR2 FQGNSA. With 2 bases removed from V and 5 bases from J, the gap between germline ends came to 11 bases. This CDR3 is 14 amino acids long.

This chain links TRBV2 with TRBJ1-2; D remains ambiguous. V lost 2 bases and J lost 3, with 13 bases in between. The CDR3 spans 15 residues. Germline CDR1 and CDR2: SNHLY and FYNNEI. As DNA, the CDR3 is TGTGCCAGCAGTGAATTTCGGGGAGCCGACTATGGCTACACCTTC. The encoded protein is CASSEFRGADYGYTF. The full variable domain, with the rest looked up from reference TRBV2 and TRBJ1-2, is EPEVTQTPSHQVTQMGQEVILRCVPISNHLYFYWYRQILGQKVEFLVSFYNNEISEKSEIFDDQFSVERPDGSNFTLKIRSTKLEDSAMYFCASSEFRGADYGYTFGSGTRLTVV.

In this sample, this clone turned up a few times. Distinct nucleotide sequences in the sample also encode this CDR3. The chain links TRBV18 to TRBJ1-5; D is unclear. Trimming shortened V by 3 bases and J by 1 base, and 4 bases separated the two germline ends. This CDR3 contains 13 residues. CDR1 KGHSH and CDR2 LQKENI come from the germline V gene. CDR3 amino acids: CASSPDSNQPQHF. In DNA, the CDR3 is TGTGCCAGCTCACCGGACAGCAATCAGCCCCAGCATTTT.

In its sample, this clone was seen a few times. The CDR3 region has the DNA TGCGCCAGCAGCCAAGCCCTGGACAGGCAAGAGACCCAGTACTTC. Amino acid sequence: CASSQALDRQETQYF. The chain uses TRBV4-3 and TRBJ2-5; 7 nucleotides match TRBD1. The CDR3 contains 15 residues. The junction had 4 bases not matched to a gene; V was cut back by 1 base and J by 2 bases. Germline-derived CDR1 and CDR2 are LGHNA and YSLEER.

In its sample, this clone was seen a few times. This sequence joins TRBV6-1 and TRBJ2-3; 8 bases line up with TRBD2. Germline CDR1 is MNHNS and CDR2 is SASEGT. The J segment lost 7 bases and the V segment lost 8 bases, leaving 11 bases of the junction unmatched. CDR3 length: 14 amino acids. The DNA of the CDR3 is TGTGCCAGCCGGCGAGCGGGAGAGGGGTATACGCAGTATTTT. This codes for CASRRAGEGYTQYF.

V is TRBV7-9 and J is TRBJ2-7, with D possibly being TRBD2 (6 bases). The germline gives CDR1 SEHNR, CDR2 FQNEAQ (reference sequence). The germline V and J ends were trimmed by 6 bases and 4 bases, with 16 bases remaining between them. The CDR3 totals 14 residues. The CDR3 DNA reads TGTGCCAGCAGTGACCGGGGGAGAATTTACGAGCAGTACTTC. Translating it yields CASSDRGRIYEQYF.

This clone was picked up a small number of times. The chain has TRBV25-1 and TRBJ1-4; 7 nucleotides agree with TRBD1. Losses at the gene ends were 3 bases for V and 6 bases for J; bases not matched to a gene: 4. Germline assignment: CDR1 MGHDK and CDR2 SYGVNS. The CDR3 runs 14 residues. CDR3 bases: TGTGCCAGCAGTGATTGGGGACAGTATGAAAAACTGTTTTTT. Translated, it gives CASSDWGQYEKLFF.

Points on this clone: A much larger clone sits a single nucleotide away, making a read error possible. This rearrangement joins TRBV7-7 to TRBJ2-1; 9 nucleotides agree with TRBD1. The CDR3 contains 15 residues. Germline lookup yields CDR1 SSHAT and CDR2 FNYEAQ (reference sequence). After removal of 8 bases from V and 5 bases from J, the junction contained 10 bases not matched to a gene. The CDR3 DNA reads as TGTGCCAGCTCACCAAGCCGGGACAGGGACAATGAGCAGTTCTTC. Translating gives CASSPSRDRDNEQFF.

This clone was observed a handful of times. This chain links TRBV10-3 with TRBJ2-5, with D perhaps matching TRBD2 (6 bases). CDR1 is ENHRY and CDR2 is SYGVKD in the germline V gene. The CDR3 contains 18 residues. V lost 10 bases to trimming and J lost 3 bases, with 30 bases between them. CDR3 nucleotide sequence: TGTGCCACCACGGCAGGGCGGGGCTCTTCCCCACGAGAAGAGACCCAGTACTTC. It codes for CATTAGRGSSPREETQYF.

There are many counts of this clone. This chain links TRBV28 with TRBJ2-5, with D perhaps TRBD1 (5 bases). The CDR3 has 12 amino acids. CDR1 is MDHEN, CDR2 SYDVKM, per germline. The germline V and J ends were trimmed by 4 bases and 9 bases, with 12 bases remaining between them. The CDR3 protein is CASSSTALAQYF. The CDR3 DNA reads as TGTGCCAGCAGTTCGACAGCCTTGGCCCAGTACTTC.

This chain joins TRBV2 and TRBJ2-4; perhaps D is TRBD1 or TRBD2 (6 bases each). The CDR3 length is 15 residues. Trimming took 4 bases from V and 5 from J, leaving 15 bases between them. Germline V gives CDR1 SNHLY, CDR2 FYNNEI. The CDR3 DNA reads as TGTGCCAGCAGTGTTCATCGGGGGCCTCAAAACATTCAGTACTTC. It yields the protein CASSVHRGPQNIQYF. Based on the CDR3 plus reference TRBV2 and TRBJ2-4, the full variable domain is EPEVTQTPSHQVTQMGQEVILRCVPISNHLYFYWYRQILGQKVEFLVSFYNNEISEKSEIFDDQFSVERPDGSNFTLKIRSTKLEDSAMYFCASSVHRGPQNIQYFGAGTRLSVL.

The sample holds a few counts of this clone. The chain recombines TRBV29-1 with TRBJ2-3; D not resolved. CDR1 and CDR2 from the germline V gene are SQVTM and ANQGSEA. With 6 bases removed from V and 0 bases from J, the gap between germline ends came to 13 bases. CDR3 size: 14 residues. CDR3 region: CSVKTGLSTDTQYF. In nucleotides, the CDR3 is TGCAGCGTAAAGACGGGTCTTAGCACAGATACGCAGTATTTT.

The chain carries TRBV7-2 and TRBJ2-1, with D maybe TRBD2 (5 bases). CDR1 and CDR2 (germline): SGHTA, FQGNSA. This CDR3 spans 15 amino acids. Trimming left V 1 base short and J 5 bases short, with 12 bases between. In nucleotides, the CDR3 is TGTGCCAGCAGCTTAGAGCGCGGGCCGCACAATGAGCAGTTCTTC. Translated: CASSLERGPHNEQFF.

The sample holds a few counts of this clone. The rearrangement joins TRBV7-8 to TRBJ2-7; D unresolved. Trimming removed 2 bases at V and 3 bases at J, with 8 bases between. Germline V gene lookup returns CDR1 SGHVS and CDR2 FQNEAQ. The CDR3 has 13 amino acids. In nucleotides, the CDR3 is TGTGCCAGCAGCTTAAACGGCCTCTACGAGCAGTACTTC. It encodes CASSLNGLYEQYF.

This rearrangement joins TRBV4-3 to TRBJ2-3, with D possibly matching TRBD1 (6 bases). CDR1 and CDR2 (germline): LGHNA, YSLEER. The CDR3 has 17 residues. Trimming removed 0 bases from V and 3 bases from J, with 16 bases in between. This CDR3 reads CASSQEGFRGMTDTQYF. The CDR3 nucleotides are TGCGCCAGCAGCCAAGAAGGGTTCAGGGGAATGACAGATACGCAGTATTTT.

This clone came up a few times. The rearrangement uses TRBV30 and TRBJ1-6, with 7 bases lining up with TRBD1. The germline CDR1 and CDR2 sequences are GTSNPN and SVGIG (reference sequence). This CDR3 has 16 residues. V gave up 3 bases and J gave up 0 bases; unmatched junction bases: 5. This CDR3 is CAWRVTGDSYNSPLHF. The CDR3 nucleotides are TGTGCCTGGAGAGTTACAGGGGACTCCTATAATTCACCCCTCCACTTT.

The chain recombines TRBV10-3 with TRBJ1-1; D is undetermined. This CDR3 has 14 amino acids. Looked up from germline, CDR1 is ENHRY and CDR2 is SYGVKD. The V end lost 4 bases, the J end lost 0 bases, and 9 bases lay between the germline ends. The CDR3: CAISAQNMNTEAFF. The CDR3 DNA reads TGTGCCATCAGTGCTCAGAATATGAACACTGAAGCTTTCTTT.

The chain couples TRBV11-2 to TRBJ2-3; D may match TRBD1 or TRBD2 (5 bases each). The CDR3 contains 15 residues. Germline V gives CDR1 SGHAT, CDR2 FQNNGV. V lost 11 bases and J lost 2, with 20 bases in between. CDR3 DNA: TGTGCCCATAGTGCGCGGCCGGGGCCCACAGATACGCAGTATTTT. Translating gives CAHSARPGPTDTQYF.